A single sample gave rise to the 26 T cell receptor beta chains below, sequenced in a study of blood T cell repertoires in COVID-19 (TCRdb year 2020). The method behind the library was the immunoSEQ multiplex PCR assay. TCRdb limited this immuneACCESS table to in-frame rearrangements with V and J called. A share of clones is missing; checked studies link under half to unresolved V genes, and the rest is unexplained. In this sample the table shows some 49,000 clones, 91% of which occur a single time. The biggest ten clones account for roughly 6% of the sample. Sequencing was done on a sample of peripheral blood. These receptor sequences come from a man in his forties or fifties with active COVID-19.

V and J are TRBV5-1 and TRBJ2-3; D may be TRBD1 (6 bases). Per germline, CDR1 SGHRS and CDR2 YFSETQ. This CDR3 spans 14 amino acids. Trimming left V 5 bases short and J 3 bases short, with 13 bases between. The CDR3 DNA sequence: TGCGCCAGCAGTAAGACAGGAGATACAGATACGCAGTATTTT. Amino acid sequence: CASSKTGDTDTQYF.

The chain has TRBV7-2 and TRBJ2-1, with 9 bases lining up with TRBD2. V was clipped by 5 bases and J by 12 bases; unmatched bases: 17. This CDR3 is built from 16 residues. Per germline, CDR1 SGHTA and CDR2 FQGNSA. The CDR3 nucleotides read TGTGCCAGCAGCCCCTCTAGGACTAGCGCGCGGGTCGGGCAGTTCTTC. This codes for CASSPSRTSARVGQFF. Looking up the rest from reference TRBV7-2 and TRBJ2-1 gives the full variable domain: GAGVSQSPSNKVTEKGKDVELRCDPISGHTALYWYRQSLGQGLEFLIYFQGNSAPDKSGLPSDRFSAERTGGSVSTLTIQRTQQEDSAVYLCASSPSRTSARVGQFFGPGTRLTVL.

The CDR3 DNA follows: TGTGCCAGTGGAGCAAGCTACGAGCAGTACTTC. It translates to CASGASYEQYF. The V gene is TRBV11-2, the J gene TRBJ2-7; D is undetermined. The CDR3 length is 11 residues. V was shortened by 9 bases and J by 3 bases, with 9 bases between the two germline ends. In germline, CDR1 is SGHAT, CDR2 FQNNGV.

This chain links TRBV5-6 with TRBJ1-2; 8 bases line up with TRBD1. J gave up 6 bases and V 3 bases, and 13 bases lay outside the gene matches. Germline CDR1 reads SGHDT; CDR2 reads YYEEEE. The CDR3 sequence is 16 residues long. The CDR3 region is CASSSTGSRGHNGYTF. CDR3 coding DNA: TGTGCCAGCAGCTCCACAGGGTCCAGGGGGCATAATGGCTACACCTTC. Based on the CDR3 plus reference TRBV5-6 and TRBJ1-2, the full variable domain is DAGVTQSPTHLIKTRGQQVTLRCSPKSGHDTVSWYQQALGQGPQFIFQYYEEEERQRGNFPDRFSGHQFPNYSSELNVNALLLGDSALYLCASSSTGSRGHNGYTFGSGTRLTVV.

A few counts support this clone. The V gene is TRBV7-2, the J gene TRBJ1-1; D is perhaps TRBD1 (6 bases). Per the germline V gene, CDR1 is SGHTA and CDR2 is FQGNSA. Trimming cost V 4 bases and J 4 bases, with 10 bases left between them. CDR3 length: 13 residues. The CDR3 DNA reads TGTGCCAGCAGCTCAGGGGTGACCACTGAAGCTTTCTTT. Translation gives CASSSGVTTEAFF.

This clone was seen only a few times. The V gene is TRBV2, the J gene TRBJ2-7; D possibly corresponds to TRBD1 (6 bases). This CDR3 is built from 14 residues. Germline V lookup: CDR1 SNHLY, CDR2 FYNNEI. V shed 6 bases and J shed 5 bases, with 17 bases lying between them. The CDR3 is CASRVRQGTHEQYF. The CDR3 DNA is TGTGCCAGCAGGGTTCGGCAGGGGACCCACGAGCAGTACTTC.

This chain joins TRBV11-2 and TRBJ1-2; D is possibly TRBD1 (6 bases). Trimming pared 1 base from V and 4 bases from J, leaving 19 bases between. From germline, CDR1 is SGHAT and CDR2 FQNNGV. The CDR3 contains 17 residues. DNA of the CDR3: TGTGCCAGCAGCTTAGGATTCGGGGGGCGGAGGGGCTATGGCTACACCTTC. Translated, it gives CASSLGFGGRRGYGYTF.

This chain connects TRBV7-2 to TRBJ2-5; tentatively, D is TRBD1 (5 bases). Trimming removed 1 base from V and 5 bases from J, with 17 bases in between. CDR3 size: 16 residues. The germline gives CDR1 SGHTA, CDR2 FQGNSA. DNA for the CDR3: TGTGCCAGCAGCTTAGATGGGCGGTTCGCAGGGGAGACCCAGTACTTC. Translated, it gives CASSLDGRFAGETQYF.

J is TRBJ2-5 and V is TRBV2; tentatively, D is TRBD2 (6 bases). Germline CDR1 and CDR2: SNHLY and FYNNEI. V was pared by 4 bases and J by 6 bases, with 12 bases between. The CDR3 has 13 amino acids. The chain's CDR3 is CASSADGSKTQYF. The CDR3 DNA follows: TGTGCCAGCAGTGCGGACGGGAGTAAGACCCAGTACTTC.

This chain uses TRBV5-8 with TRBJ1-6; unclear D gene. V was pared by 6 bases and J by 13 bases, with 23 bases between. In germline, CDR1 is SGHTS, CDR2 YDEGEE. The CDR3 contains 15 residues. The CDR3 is CASTLQWGVGEPLHF. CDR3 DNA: TGTGCCAGCACCCTGCAATGGGGAGTCGGGGAGCCCCTCCACTTT.

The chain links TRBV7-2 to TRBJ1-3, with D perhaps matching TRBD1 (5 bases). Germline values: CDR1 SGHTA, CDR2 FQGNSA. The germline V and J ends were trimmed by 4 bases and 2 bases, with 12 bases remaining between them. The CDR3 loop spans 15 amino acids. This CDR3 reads CASSSWRGPGNTIYF. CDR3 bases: TGTGCCAGCAGCTCGTGGAGGGGCCCTGGAAACACCATATATTTT.

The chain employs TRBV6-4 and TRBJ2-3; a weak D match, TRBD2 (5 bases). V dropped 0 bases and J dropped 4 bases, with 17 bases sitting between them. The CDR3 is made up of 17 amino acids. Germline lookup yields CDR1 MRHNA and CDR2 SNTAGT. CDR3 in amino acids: CASSDSAILNGADTQYF. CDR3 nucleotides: TGTGCCAGCAGTGACTCGGCTATCTTAAACGGGGCAGATACGCAGTATTTT.

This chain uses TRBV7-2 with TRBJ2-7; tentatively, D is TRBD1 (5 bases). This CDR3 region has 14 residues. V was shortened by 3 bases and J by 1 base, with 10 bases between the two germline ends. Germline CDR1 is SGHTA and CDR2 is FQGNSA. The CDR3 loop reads CASSFRTPSYEQYF. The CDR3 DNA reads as TGTGCCAGCAGCTTCCGGACACCTTCCTACGAGCAGTACTTC.

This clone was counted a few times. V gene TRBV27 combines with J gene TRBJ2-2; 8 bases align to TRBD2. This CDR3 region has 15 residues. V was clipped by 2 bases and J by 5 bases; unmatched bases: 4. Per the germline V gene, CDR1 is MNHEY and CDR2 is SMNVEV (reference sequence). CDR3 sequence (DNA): TGTGCCAGCAGTTTACGGTTAGCGGGAACCGGGGAGCTGTTTTTT. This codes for CASSLRLAGTGELFF.

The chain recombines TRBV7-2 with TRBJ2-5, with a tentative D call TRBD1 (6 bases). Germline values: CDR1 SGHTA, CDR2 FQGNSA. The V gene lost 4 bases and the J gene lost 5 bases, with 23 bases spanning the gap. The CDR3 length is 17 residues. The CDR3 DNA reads TGTGCCAGCAGCTCCGGACAGCCTTCCTTGATCGTCGAGACCCAGTACTTC. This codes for CASSSGQPSLIVETQYF. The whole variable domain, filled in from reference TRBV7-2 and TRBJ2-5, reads GAGVSQSPSNKVTEKGKDVELRCDPISGHTALYWYRQSLGQGLEFLIYFQGNSAPDKSGLPSDRFSAERTGGSVSTLTIQRTQQEDSAVYLCASSSGQPSLIVETQYFGPGTRLLVL.

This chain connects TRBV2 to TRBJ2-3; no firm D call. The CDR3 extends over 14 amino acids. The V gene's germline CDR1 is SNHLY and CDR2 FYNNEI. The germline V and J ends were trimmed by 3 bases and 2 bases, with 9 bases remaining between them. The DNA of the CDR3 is TGTGCCAGCAGTGATTTAATCCTCACAGATACGCAGTATTTT. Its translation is CASSDLILTDTQYF.

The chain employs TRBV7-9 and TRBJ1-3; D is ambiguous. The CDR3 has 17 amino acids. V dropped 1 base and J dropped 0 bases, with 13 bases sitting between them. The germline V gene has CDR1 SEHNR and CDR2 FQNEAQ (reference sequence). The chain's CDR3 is CASSLGLYSFSGNTIYF. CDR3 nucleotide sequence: TGTGCCAGCAGCTTAGGTTTATACAGCTTCTCTGGAAACACCATATATTTT.

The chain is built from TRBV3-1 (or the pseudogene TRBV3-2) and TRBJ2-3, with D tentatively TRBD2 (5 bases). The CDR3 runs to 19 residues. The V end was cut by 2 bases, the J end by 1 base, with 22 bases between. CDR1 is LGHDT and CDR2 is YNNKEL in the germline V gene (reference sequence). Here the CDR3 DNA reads TGTGCCAGCAGCCAATTAAGGTTGGATGGAGCGGTCCGCACAGATACGCAGTATTTT. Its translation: CASSQLRLDGAVRTDTQYF.

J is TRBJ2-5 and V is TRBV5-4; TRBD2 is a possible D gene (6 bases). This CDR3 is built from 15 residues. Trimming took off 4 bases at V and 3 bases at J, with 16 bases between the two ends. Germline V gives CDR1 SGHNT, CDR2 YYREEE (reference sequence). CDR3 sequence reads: CASSLGGGTEETQYF. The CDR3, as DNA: TGTGCCAGCAGCCTCGGCGGCGGGACGGAAGAGACCCAGTACTTC.

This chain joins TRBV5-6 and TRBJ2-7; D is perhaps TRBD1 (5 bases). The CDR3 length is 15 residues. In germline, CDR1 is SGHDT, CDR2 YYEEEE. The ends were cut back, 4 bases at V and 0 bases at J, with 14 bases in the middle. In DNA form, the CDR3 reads TGTGCCAGCAGCAGGGGTGGCAGTTTCTCCTACGAGCAGTACTTC. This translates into CASSRGGSFSYEQYF.

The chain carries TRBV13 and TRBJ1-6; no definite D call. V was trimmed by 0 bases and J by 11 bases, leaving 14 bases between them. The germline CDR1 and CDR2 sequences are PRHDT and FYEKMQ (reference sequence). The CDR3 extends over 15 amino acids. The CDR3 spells CASSLGGLGGAPLHF. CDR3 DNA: TGTGCCAGCAGCTTAGGAGGGCTAGGAGGTGCACCCCTCCACTTT.

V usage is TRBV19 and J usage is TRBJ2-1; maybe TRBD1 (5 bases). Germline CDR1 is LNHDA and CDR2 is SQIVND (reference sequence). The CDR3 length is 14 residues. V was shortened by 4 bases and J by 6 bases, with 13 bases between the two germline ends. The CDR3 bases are TGTGCCAGTAGTACAGGGTTTGGGGCCAATGAGCAGTTCTTC. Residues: CASSTGFGANEQFF.

The CDR3 loop reads CASSLDSGNTIYF. The CDR3 DNA reads TGTGCCAGCAGCCTGGACAGTGGAAACACCATATATTTT. This chain connects TRBV12-3 or TRBV12-4 to TRBJ1-3, with D perhaps TRBD1 (6 bases). The germline V and J ends were trimmed by 6 bases and 3 bases, with 9 bases remaining between them. This CDR3 comprises 13 residues.

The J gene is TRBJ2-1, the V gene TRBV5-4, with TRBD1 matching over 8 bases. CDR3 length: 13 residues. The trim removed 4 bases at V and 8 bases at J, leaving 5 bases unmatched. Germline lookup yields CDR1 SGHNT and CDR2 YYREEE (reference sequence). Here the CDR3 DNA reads TGTGCCAGCAGCCCCGGACAGGGCGATGAGCAGTTCTTC. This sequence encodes CASSPGQGDEQFF.

CDR3 DNA sequence: TGTGCCAGCAGTGTTGATACGGGGAACACTGAAGCTTTCTTT. Translation gives CASSVDTGNTEAFF. The chain carries TRBV2 and TRBJ1-1; D is undetermined. V lost 4 bases and J 1 base, leaving 10 bases between the germline ends. This CDR3 is 14 amino acids long. Germline CDR1 SNHLY, CDR2 FYNNEI.

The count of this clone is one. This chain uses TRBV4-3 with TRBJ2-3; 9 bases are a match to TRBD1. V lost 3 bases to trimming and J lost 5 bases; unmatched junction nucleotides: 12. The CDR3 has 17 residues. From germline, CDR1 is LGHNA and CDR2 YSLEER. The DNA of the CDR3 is TGCGCCAGCAGCCAGGAGACGACCGGGACAGGGAGAGATACGCAGTATTTT. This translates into CASSQETTGTGRDTQYF.